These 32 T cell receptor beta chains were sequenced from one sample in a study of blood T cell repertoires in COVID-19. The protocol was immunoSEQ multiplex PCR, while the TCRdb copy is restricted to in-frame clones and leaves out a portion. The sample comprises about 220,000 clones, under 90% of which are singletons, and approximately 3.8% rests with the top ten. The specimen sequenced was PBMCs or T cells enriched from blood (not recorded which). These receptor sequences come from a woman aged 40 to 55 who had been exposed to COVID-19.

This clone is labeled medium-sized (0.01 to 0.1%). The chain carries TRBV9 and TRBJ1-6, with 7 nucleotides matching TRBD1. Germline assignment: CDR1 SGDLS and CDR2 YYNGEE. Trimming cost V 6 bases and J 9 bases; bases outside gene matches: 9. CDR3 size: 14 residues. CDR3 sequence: CASNEGGSGSPLHF. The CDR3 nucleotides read TGTGCCAGCAACGAAGGGGGCAGCGGTTCACCCCTCCACTTT.

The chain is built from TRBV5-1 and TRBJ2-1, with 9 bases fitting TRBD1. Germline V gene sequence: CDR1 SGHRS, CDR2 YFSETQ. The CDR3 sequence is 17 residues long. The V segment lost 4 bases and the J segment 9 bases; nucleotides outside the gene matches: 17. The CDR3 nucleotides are TGCGCCAGCAGCATGGGACCGGGACAGGGCCTATCGGGTGAGCAGTTCTTC. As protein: CASSMGPGQGLSGEQFF.

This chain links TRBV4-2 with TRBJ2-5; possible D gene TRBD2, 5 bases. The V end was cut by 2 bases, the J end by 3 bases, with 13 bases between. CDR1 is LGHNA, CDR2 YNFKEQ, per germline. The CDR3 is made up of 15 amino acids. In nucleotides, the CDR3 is TGTGCCAGCAGCCAAAACCCCTCCGGGGAAGAGACCCAGTACTTC. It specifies CASSQNPSGEETQYF.

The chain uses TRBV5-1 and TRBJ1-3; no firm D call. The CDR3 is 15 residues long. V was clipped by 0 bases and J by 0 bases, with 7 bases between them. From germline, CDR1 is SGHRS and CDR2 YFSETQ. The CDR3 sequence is CASSLAPDSGNTIYF. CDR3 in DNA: TGCGCCAGCAGCTTGGCACCAGACTCTGGAAACACCATATATTTT.

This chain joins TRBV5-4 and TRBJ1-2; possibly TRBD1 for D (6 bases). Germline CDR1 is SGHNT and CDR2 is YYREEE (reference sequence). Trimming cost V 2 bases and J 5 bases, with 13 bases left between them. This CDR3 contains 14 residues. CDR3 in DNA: TGTGCCAGCAGCTTATACAGGGATGGGTATGGCTACACCTTC. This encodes CASSLYRDGYGYTF. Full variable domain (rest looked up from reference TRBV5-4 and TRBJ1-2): ETGVTQSPTHLIKTRGQQVTLRCSSQSGHNTVSWYQQALGQGPQFIFQYYREEENGRGNFPPRFSGLQFPNYSSELNVNALELDDSALYLCASSLYRDGYGYTFGSGTRLTVV.

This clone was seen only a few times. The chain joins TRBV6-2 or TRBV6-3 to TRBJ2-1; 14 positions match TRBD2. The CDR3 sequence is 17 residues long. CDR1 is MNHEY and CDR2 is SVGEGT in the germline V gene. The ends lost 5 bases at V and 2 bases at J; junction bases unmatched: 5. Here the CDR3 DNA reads TGTGCCAGCAGTACCAGGACTAGCGGGGGGACCTACAATGAGCAGTTCTTC. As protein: CASSTRTSGGTYNEQFF.

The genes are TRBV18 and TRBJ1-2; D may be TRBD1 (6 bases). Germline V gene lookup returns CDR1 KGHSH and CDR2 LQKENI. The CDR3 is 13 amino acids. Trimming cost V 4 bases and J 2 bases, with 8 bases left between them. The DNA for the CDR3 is TGTGCCAGCTCACTTCAGGGGAACTATGGCTACACCTTC. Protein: CASSLQGNYGYTF.

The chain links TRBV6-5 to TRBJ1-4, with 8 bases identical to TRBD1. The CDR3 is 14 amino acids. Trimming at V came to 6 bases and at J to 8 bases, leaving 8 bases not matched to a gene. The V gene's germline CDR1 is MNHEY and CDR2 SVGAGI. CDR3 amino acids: CASSPGQGGEKLFF. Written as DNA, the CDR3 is TGTGCCAGCAGCCCAGGACAGGGAGGAGAAAAACTGTTTTTT.

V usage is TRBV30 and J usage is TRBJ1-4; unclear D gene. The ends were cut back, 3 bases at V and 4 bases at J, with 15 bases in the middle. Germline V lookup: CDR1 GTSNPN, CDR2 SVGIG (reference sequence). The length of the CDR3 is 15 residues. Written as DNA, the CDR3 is TGTGCCTGGAGCGATATGGCCCGCCTTAATGAAAAACTGTTTTTT. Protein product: CAWSDMARLNEKLFF.

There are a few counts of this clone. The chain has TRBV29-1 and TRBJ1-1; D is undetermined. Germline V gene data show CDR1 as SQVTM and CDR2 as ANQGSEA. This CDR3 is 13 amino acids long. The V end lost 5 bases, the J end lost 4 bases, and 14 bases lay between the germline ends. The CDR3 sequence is CSVCKGGGTEAFF. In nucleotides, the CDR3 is TGCAGCGTTTGTAAGGGAGGAGGCACTGAAGCTTTCTTT.

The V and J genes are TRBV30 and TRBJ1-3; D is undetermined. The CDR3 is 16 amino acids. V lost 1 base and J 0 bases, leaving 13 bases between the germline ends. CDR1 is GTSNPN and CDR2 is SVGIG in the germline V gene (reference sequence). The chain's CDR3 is CAWSGAGPSSGNTIYF. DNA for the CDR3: TGTGCCTGGAGTGGGGCAGGTCCGAGCTCTGGAAACACCATATATTTT.

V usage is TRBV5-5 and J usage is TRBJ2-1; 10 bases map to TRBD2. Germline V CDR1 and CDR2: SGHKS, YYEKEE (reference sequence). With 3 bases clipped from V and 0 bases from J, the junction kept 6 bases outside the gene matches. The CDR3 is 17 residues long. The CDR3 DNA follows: TGTGCCAGCAGCTCCGGGACTAGCGCATACTCCTACAATGAGCAGTTCTTC. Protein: CASSSGTSAYSYNEQFF.

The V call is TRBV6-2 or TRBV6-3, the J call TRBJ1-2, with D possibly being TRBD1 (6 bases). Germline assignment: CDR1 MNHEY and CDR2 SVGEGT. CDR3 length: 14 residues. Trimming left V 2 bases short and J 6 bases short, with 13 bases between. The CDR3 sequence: CASSYRGSADGYTF. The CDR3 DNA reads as TGTGCCAGCAGTTACAGGGGGTCTGCGGATGGCTACACCTTC.

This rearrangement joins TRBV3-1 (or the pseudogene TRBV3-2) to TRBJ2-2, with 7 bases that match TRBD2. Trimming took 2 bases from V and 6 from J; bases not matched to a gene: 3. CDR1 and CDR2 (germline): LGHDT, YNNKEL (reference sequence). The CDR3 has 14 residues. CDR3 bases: TGTGCCAGCAGCCAACAGCGGGGTGCCGGGGAGCTGTTTTTT. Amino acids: CASSQQRGAGELFF.

CDR3 DNA sequence: TGTGCCAGCAGCCAACGACAGGGTGTAACTGAAGCTTTCTTT. It specifies CASSQRQGVTEAFF. The chain has TRBV11-3 and TRBJ1-1, with TRBD1 matching over 7 bases. The CDR3 totals 14 residues. The junction had 8 bases not matched to a gene; V was cut back by 5 bases and J by 5 bases. Germline V gives CDR1 SGHNT, CDR2 YENEEA.

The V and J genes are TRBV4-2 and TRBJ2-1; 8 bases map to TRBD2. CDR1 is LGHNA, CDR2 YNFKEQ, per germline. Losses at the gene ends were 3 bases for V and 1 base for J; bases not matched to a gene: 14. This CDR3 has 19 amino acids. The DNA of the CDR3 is TGTGCCAGCAGCCACGCTTTACGCGGGGGGTTGGGGTCCTACAATGAGCAGTTCTTC. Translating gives CASSHALRGGLGSYNEQFF.

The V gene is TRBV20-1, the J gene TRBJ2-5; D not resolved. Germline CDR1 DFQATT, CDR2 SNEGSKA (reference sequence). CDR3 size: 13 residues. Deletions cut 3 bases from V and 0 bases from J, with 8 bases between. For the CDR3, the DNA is TGCAGTGCTAGTAGCCTGAACCAAGAGACCCAGTACTTC. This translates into CSASSLNQETQYF.

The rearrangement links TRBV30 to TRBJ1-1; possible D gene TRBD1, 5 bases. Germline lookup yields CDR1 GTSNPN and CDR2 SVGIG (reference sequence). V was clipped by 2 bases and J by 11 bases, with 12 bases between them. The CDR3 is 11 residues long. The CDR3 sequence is CAWSSDSRAFF. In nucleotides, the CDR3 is TGTGCCTGGAGTTCAGACAGCAGGGCTTTCTTT. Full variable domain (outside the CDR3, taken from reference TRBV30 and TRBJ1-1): SQTIHQWPATLVQPVGSPLSLECTVEGTSNPNLYWYRQAAGRGLQLLFYSVGIGQISSEVPQNLSASRPQDRQFILSSKKLLLSDSGFYLCAWSSDSRAFFGQGTRLTVV.

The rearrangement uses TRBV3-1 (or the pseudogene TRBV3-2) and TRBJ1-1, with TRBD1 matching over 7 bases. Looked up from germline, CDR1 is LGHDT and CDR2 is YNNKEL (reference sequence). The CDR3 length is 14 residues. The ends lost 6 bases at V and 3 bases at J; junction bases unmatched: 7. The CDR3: CASSRTGDYTEAFF. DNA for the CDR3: TGTGCCAGCAGTCGAACAGGGGATTACACTGAAGCTTTCTTT.

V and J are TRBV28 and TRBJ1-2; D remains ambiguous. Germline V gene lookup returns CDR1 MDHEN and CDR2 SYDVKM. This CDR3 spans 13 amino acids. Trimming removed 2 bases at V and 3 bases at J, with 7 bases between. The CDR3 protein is CASSLRRDYGYTF. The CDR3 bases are TGTGCCAGCAGTTTAAGGAGGGACTATGGCTACACCTTC.

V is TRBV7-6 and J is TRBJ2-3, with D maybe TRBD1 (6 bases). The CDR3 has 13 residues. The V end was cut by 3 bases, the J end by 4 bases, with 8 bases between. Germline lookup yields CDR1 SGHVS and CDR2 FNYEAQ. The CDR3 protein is CASSFRGADTQYF. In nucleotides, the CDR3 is TGTGCCAGCAGCTTCAGGGGCGCAGATACGCAGTATTTT. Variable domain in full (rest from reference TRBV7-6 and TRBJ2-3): GAGVSQSPRYKVTKRGQDVALRCDPISGHVSLYWYRQALGQGPEFLTYFNYEAQQDKSGLPNDRFSAERPEGSISTLTIQRTEQRDSAMYRCASSFRGADTQYFGPGTRLTVL.

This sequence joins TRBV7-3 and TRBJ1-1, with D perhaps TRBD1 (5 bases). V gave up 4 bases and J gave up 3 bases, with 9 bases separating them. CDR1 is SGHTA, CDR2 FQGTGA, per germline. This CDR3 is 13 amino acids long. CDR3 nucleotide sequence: TGTGCCAGCAGCTCCCAGGGTGACACTGAAGCTTTCTTT. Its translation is CASSSQGDTEAFF.

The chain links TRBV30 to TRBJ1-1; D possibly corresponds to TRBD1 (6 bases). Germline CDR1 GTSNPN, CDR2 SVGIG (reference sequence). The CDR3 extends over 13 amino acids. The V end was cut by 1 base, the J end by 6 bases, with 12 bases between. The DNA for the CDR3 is TGTGCCTGGAGTGGGGGGGGCACTGCTGAAGCTTTCTTT. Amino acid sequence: CAWSGGGTAEAFF.

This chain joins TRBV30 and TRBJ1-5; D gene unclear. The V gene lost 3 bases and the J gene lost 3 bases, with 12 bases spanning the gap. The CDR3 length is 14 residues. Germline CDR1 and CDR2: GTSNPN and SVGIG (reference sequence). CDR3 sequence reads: CAWRGGRTNQPQHF. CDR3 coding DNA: TGTGCCTGGAGGGGAGGGAGGACCAATCAGCCCCAGCATTTT.

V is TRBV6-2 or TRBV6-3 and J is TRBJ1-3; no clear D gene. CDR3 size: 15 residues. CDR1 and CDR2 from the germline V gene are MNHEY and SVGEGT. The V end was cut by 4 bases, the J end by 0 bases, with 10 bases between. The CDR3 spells CASSSQDFSGNTIYF. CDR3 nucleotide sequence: TGTGCCAGCAGTTCCCAGGACTTCTCTGGAAACACCATATATTTT.

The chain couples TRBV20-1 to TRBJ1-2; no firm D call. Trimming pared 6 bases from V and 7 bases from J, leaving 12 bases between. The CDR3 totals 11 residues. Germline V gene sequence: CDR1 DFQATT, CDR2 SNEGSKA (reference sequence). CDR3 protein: CSARAGSGYTF. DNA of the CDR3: TGCAGTGCCCGAGCCGGGTCTGGCTACACCTTC.

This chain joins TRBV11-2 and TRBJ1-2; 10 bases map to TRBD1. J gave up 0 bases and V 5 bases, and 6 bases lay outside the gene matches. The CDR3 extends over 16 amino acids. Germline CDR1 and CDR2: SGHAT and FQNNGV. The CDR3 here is CASSPPGTGANYGYTF. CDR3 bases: TGTGCCAGCAGCCCACCGGGGACAGGGGCTAACTATGGCTACACCTTC.

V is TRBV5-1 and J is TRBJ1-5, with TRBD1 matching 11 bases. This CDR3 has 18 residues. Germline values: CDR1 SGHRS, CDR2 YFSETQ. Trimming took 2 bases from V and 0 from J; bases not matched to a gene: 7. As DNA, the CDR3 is TGCGCCAGCAGCTTTCGGACAGGGGGCAGATATAGCAATCAGCCCCAGCATTTT. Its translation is CASSFRTGGRYSNQPQHF.

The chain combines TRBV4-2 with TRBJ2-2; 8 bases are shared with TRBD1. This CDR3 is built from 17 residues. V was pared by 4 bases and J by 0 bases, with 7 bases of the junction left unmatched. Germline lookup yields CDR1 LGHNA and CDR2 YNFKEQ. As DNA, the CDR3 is TGTGCCAGCAGCCCCCCCCAGGGGGCACCGAACACCGGGGAGCTGTTTTTT. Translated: CASSPPQGAPNTGELFF.

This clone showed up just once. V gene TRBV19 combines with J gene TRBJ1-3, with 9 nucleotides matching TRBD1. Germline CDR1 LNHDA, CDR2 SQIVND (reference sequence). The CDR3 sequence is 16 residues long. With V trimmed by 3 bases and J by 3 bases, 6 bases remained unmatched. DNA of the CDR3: TGTGCCAGTAGTATCCCACAGGGGGCGTTTGGAAACACCATATATTTT. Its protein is CASSIPQGAFGNTIYF.

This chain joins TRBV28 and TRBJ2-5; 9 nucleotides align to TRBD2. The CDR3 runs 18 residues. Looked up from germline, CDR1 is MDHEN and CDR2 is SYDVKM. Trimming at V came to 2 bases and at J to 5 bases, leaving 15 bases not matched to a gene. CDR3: CASSLPRGGGAIGETQYF. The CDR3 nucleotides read TGTGCCAGCAGTTTACCCCGCGGCGGGGGGGCTATCGGTGAGACCCAGTACTTC.

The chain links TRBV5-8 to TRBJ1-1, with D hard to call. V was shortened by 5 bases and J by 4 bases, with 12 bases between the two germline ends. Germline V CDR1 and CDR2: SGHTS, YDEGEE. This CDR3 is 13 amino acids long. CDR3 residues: CASSPARGTEAFF. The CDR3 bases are TGTGCCAGCAGTCCCGCTCGGGGCACTGAAGCTTTCTTT.